The T cell receptor (beta chain) described here comes from a study of blood T cell repertoires in COVID-19. Overall study context: Sources were T cells, B-cell-depleted T cells, or PBMCs; the material itself was cDNA or gDNA.

Those enrolled, adults aged roughly 18 to 89 years, came from about two dozen US areas. Two negative PCRs, clearance, or symptom resolution characterized the recovered Cohort 3 donors. This table comes from immunoSEQ multiplex PCR, and its TCRdb copy is limited to in-frame clones, with some not included. The sample yields roughly 330,000 clones, about 85% seen once. The CDR3 runs to 14 residues. The V segment lost 6 bases and the J segment 2 bases; nucleotides outside the gene matches: 3. The germline gives CDR1 SGHVS, CDR2 FQNEAQ. Sequenced sample: PBMCs or T cells enriched from blood (not recorded which). The TCR originated in a woman in her twenties or thirties who had recovered from COVID-19. This chain uses TRBV7-8 with TRBJ1-5; 8 nucleotides match TRBD1. CDR3 residues: CASSADRGNQPQHF. In DNA form, the CDR3 reads TGTGCCAGCAGTGCGGACAGGGGCAATCAGCCCCAGCATTTT.